These T cell receptor beta chains were read from a single sample in a study of T cells in Graves' hyperthyroidism and ophthalmopathy. TCRdb fed the multiplex PCR reads into MiXCR, producing one record per CDR3 protein. The data hold roughly 380,000 distinct CDR3 sequences, with 15% to 20% observed a single time. The sample taken for sequencing was blood. The receptor source for this set is a woman aged 40 to 50 with Graves' ophthalmopathy. The conserved cysteine and the conserved F or W are not part of the CDR3 here.

CDR3aa	len	j_gene	v_gene
ASSPSAAGRHNYGYT	15	TRBJ1-2	TRBV5-1
ASSLVLVAGELF	12	TRBJ2-2	TRBV6-5
ASSLGPSVETQY	12	TRBJ2-5	TRBV11-3
ASFNRDVFGNTIY	13	TRBJ1-3	TRBV19
SARRHSGRSGANVLT	15	TRBJ2-6	TRBV20-1
ASSFRQLSYEQY	12	TRBJ2-7	TRBV7-2
ASSLHGTGASWDYGYT	16	TRBJ1-2	TRBV5-4
SVWTSDSYEQY	11	TRBJ2-7	TRBV29-1
SARPGLVYNEQF	12	TRBJ2-1	TRBV20-1
ASSYSVLATLVGELF	15	TRBJ2-2	TRBV6-2/TRBV6-3
ASSGDQTGELF	11	TRBJ2-2	TRBV11-2
AISGVGQAGTQY	12	TRBJ2-5	TRBV10-3
ASRGGRGETGELF	13	TRBJ2-2	TRBV5-1
ASSLYRGSMNIQY	13	TRBJ2-4	TRBV27
ASSPRERGANVLT	13	TRBJ2-6	TRBV27
ASAPDPAGGTQETQY	15	TRBJ2-5	TRBV12-3/TRBV12-4
ASSLSDGYGYT	11	TRBJ1-2	TRBV28
ASSFGYSTDTQY	12	TRBJ2-3	TRBV27
ASRLTGLNQPQH	12	TRBJ1-5	TRBV28
AWSSDRATEAF	11	TRBJ1-1	TRBV30
ASSPEGMNTEAF	12	TRBJ1-1	TRBV7-3
ASSLRVRINQPQL	13	TRBJ1-5	TRBV28
ASKRTGTVGYT	11	TRBJ1-2	TRBV6-2/TRBV6-3
ASSLQFIAGQSTEAF	15	TRBJ1-1	TRBV28
ASSSKSGRVGYEQY	14	TRBJ2-7	TRBV7-2
ASSFLASGNEQY	12	TRBJ2-7	TRBV7-2
ASRNQAGSSTGELF	14	TRBJ2-2	TRBV7-8
ASSFAGPQETQY	12	TRBJ2-5	TRBV5-1
ASSPPELRRGEQY	13	TRBJ2-7	TRBV18
SATVLSGGAIDEQY	14	TRBJ2-7	TRBV20-1
ASSPGLNIQY	10	TRBJ2-4	TRBV28
ASTSTSGGYGYT	12	TRBJ1-2	TRBV6-1
ASSLMDNTIY	10	TRBJ1-3	TRBV12-3/TRBV12-4
ASSFGTGIGNTIY	13	TRBJ1-3	TRBV12-3/TRBV12-4
ATSDGGDYT	9	TRBJ1-2	TRBV24-1
ASSFLAGWEQY	11	TRBJ2-7	TRBV19
SVAWGESTGELF	12	TRBJ2-2	TRBV29-1
ASSLLRTGGGYT	12	TRBJ1-2	TRBV12-3/TRBV12-4
SVTGLDYEQY	10	TRBJ2-7	TRBV29-1
ASSPERTGRSQH	12	TRBJ1-5	TRBV27
ASSLPVRTGNTGELF	15	TRBJ2-2	TRBV7-8
ASSDGPSGLYEETQY	15	TRBJ2-5	TRBV5-6
ASSLLGSGYT	10	TRBJ1-2	TRBV11-1
ASAPRTGRSDEQY	13	TRBJ2-7	TRBV5-1
SASGEEDNQPQH	12	TRBJ1-5	TRBV20-1
ASSAGLADPWY	11	TRBJ2-7	TRBV27
AWSTGRLNTGELF	13	TRBJ2-2	TRBV30
AWSTANYEQY	10	TRBJ2-7	TRBV30
ASSKEIARTSYEQY	14	TRBJ2-7	TRBV6-1
ASSPSGSRYEQY	12	TRBJ2-7	TRBV27
ASSTYLRPRGNTGELF	16	TRBJ2-2	TRBV19
ASLASDKYEQY	11	TRBJ2-7	TRBV28
ASSNSGQTYEQY	12	TRBJ2-7	TRBV7-6
ASSPTGTGADVLT	13	TRBJ2-6	TRBV19
SVEALGWDNQETQY	14	TRBJ2-5	TRBV29-1